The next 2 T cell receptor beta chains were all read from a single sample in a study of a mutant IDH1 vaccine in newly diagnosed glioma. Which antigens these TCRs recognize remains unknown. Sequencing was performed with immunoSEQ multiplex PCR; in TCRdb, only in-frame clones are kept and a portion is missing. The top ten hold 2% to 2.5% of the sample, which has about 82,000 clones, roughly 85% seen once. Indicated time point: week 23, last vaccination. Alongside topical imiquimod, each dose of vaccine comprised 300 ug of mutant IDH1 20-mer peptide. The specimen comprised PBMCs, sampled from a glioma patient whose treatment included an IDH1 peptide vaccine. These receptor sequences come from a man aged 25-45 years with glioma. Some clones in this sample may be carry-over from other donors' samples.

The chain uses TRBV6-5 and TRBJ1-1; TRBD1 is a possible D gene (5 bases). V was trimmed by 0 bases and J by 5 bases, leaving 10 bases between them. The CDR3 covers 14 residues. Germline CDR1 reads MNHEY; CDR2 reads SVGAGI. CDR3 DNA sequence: TGTGCCAGCAGTTACTCCAGGGTGGATACTGAAGCTTTCTTT. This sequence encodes CASSYSRVDTEAFF.

Here the CDR3 DNA reads TGTGCCAGCAGTTTGGCAGGGGTCCCTACCGAGCATGGCTACACCTTC. Amino acids: CASSLAGVPTEHGYTF. The chain couples TRBV28 to TRBJ1-2, with D possibly being TRBD1 (6 bases). V was pared by 3 bases and J by 6 bases, with 20 bases between. Germline-derived CDR1 and CDR2 are MDHEN and SYDVKM. The CDR3 totals 16 residues.